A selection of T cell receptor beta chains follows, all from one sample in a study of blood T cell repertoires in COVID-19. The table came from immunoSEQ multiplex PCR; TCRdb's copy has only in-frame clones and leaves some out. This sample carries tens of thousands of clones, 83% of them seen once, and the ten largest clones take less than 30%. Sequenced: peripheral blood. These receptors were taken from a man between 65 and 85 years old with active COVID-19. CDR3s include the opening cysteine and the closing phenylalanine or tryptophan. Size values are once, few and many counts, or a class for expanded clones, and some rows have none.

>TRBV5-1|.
CASSGGQVNYGYTF
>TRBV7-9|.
CASSLAQGMNTEAFF
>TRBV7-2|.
CASRQDRGYNEQFF
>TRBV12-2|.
CASRLDWDRPYEQYF
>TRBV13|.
CASSLGGSGGEQYF
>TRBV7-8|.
CASSLEGQGSSYEQYF
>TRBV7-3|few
CASSQGQGHTEAFF
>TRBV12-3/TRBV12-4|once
CASSPNRAWGYTF
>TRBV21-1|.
CASSERHPQGRWNSNQPQHF
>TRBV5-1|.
CASSLEPDTFSPLHF
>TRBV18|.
CASSPPRGGLSGNTIYF
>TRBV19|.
CASSGQILSNTGELFF
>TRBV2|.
CASFRDRGPGTQYF
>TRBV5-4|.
CASSPGGGTKNIQYF
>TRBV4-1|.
CASSQEDRGPGQPQHF
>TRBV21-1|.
CASSKEWSGCGNYGYTF
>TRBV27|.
CASRRPGTTRADTQYF
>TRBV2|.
CASKVQGNTDTQYF
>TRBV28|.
CASSFGLAGGIENTGELFF
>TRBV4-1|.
CASSFSLQGYEQYF
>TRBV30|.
CAWSSPLNSGNTIYF
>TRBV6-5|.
CASSYSGSGAQETQYF
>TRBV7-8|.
CASSLGRTSRDTEAFF
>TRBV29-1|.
CSTRTGFSSYEQYF
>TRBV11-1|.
CASSPRERGGYNEQFF
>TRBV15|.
CATSTRTGELFF
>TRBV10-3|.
CALSGAGSPYEQYF
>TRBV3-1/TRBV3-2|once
CASSQAIQGDGYTF
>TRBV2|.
CASSAGEIYEQYF
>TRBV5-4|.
CASSLGGTANTGELFF
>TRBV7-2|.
CASSSMTSGSWADTQYF
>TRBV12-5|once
CASGLVPRTGGAILGREKLFF
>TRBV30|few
CAWSVRSLQGSGNTIYF
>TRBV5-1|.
CASSLGQGAVDTQYF
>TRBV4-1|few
CASSQDGAGLETQYF
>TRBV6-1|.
CASSEVDRLGNEQFF
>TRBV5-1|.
CASSGGQGRSNEQFF
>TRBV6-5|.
CASSYSMYLSSYEQYF
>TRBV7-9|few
CASSPGGEGEKLFF
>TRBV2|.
CASSYSYEQYF
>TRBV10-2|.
CASSEPKEQFF
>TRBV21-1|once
CASSNGDRGRTEAFF
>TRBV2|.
CASSEEGNSPLHF
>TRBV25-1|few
CASLPGQGNGYTF
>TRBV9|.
CASSLRQASGVNEQFF
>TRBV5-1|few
CASSLEQGSSPLHF
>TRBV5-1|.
CASSTGGTDTDTQYF
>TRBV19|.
CASSRGTSGTNYYEQYF
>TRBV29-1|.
CSVDGLSNTEAFF
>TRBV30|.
CAWSKAGVVETQYF
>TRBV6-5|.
CASTRTGSPYEQYF
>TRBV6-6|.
CASRLSGRGETQYF
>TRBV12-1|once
CASSFVCRNRGGNQPQHF